The sequence of this TCR beta chain was determined in a study of chemoradiotherapy in HPV16-positive cancers. Notes on the study in general: Functional assays defining HPV-specific T cells used only a couple of HPV16-positive patients.

Germline V lookup: CDR1 SGHTA, CDR2 FQGNSA. The CDR3 contains 18 residues. Germline trimming cut 5 bases from V and 5 bases from J; bases unmatched to any gene: 11. As concerns this clone: Its antigen is currently unknown.

Profiling relied on immunoSEQ multiplex PCR, and the TCRdb table lists in-frame clones only, not all of them. The sample records about 930 clones, 75% to 80% being singletons. The receptor was isolated from a human donor with HPV-associated anogenital cancer. The starting material was tumor tissue, obtained from a patient who underwent chemoradiotherapy. This chain connects TRBV7-2 to TRBJ2-1, with 14 bases aligning to TRBD2. CDR3 DNA: TGTGCCAGCAGCGGGACTAGCGGGGGACCTCCCCGGAACAATGAGCAGTTCTTC. Translation gives CASSGTSGGPPRNNEQFF.